The 18 T cell receptor beta chains below were found in one sample sequenced in a study of cytomegalovirus exposure and HLA in healthy donors. PCR amplification relied on 60 Vbeta primers (plus 13 Jbeta primers). This table comes from immunoSEQ multiplex PCR, and its TCRdb copy is limited to in-frame clones, with some not included. The sample lists approximately 120,000 clones, roughly 82% occurring once. Sequencing was carried out using PBMCs. The receptors stem from a middle-aged woman in good health and CMV-seropositive.

The chain couples TRBV28 to TRBJ1-2; 9 nucleotides agree with TRBD1. The CDR3 loop spans 15 amino acids. Trimming at V came to 6 bases and at J to 8 bases, leaving 13 bases not matched to a gene. Germline V gene data show CDR1 as MDHEN and CDR2 as SYDVKM. CDR3 region: CASRPPGTGWGGYTF. As DNA, the CDR3 is TGTGCCAGCAGACCTCCAGGGACAGGGTGGGGGGGCTACACCTTC.

The J gene is TRBJ2-1, the V gene TRBV6-5; possibly TRBD1 for D (5 bases). V was cut by 4 bases and J by 4 bases, with 8 bases left in between. The CDR3 spans 13 residues. Germline CDR1 and CDR2: MNHEY and SVGAGI. CDR3 bases: TGTGCCAGCAGTTTTAGGGGATACAATGAGCAGTTCTTC. Encoded protein: CASSFRGYNEQFF.

The chain is built from TRBV30 and TRBJ2-3; 12 bases agree with TRBD2. CDR1 is GTSNPN, CDR2 SVGIG, per germline (reference sequence). V shed 2 bases, J shed 2 bases, and the junction held 2 bases outside the gene matches. The CDR3 contains 15 residues. DNA of the CDR3: TGTGCCTGGAGTCGACTAGCGGGAGACACAGATACGCAGTATTTT. Its protein product is CAWSRLAGDTDTQYF.

The chain recombines TRBV4-1 with TRBJ2-7; 15 nucleotides line up with TRBD2. The ends lost 3 bases at V and 2 bases at J; junction bases unmatched: 17. CDR3 length equals 21 residues. Germline assignment: CDR1 MGHRA and CDR2 YSYEKL. CDR3 protein: CASSQSKGNGLAGGRAYEQYF. CDR3 sequence (DNA): TGCGCCAGCAGCCAGTCTAAAGGGAACGGACTAGCGGGAGGGCGGGCCTACGAGCAGTACTTC.

The J gene is TRBJ2-3, the V gene TRBV11-2; perhaps TRBD2 as D (6 bases). The CDR3 loop spans 17 amino acids. The ends were cut back, 1 base at V and 2 bases at J, with 16 bases in the middle. The germline CDR1 and CDR2 sequences are SGHAT and FQNNGV. The CDR3 region has the DNA TGTGCCAGCAGCTTAGTCGAGGGAGGCCTCATCACAGATACGCAGTATTTT. It yields the protein CASSLVEGGLITDTQYF.

The V and J genes are TRBV30 and TRBJ2-5, with no clear D. The assigned J gene may be wrong: the sequence end matches TRBJ2-7 better. Per the germline V gene, CDR1 is GTSNPN and CDR2 is SVGIG (reference sequence). This CDR3 contains 14 residues. CDR3 protein: CAWTRDLAPYEQYF. The CDR3 nucleotides read TGTGCCTGGACCCGCGACTTGGCGCCTTACGAGCAGTACTTC.

J is TRBJ2-7 and V is TRBV13; TRBD2 matches 9 bases. V was clipped by 5 bases and J by 4 bases; unmatched bases: 6. Looked up from germline, CDR1 is PRHDT and CDR2 is FYEKMQ (reference sequence). There are 14 residues in the CDR3. The CDR3 DNA reads as TGTGCCAGCAGCCCCGGACTAGCGAGGTACGAGCAGTACTTC. As protein: CASSPGLARYEQYF.

The V gene is TRBV6-1, the J gene TRBJ2-7; 10 nucleotides match TRBD1. This CDR3 contains 15 residues. From germline, CDR1 is MNHNS and CDR2 SASEGT. V trimming: 5 bases; J trimming: 2 bases; junction bases outside the gene matches: 6. The CDR3 here is CASSQGQGLTYEQYF. CDR3 in DNA: TGTGCCAGCAGTCAGGGACAGGGGCTGACCTACGAGCAGTACTTC.

The gene calls are TRBV30 and TRBJ2-1; TRBD2 agrees at 7 bases. Germline assignment: CDR1 GTSNPN and CDR2 SVGIG (reference sequence). J was trimmed by 1 base and V by 1 base; bases with no gene match: 1. This CDR3 has 14 residues. In nucleotides, the CDR3 is TGTGCCTGGAGTGGGCGGGGGTCCTACAATGAGCAGTTCTTC. Its translation: CAWSGRGSYNEQFF.

This chain links TRBV6-1 with TRBJ2-5, with 8 nucleotides matching TRBD1. With the DNA end fitting TRBJ2-7 better, the J assignment may be wrong. This CDR3 is 14 amino acids long. The germline CDR1 and CDR2 sequences are MNHNS and SASEGT. The CDR3 DNA reads TGTGCCAGCAGTCGGGACAGGTCGGGGTACGAGCAGTACTTC. Encoded protein: CASSRDRSGYEQYF.

The CDR3 spells CASSLLLRDRDGYTF. CDR3 bases: TGTGCCAGCAGTTTACTTCTCCGGGACAGGGATGGCTACACCTTC. The rearrangement links TRBV6-6 to TRBJ1-2; TRBD1 matches 9 bases. J was trimmed by 6 bases and V by 4 bases; bases with no gene match: 9. This CDR3 has 15 residues. Per germline, CDR1 MNHNY and CDR2 SVGAGI (reference sequence).

This chain joins TRBV11-2 and TRBJ2-7; 10 nucleotides agree with TRBD1. The V segment lost 5 bases and the J segment 2 bases; nucleotides outside the gene matches: 6. Germline V gene sequence: CDR1 SGHAT, CDR2 FQNNGV. The CDR3 has 15 residues. The CDR3 bases are TGTGCCAGCAGCCGCACGGGACAGGGGACCTACGAGCAGTACTTC. It encodes CASSRTGQGTYEQYF.

Notes on this clone: One end of the junction is discordant with germline, which a read error may explain. The chain recombines TRBV29-1 with TRBJ2-7, with 10 positions matching TRBD1. CDR1 and CDR2 (germline): SQVTM, ANQGSEA. The CDR3 totals 15 residues. CDR3 sequence (DNA): TGCAGCGTCGAAGACCGGGACAGGGGTTCCTACGAGCAGTACTTC. Protein product: CSVEDRDRGSYEQYF.

This sequence joins TRBV10-3 and TRBJ1-1; 8 nucleotides line up with TRBD1. The J segment lost 1 base and the V segment lost 6 bases, leaving 1 base of the junction unmatched. The CDR3 extends over 13 amino acids. CDR1 is ENHRY and CDR2 is SYGVKD in the germline V gene. This CDR3 is CAISGTGNTEAFF. The CDR3 region has the DNA TGTGCCATCAGCGGGACAGGGAACACTGAAGCTTTCTTT.

The chain has TRBV5-5 and TRBJ1-4; TRBD1 matches at 9 bases. The germline V gene has CDR1 SGHKS and CDR2 YYEKEE (reference sequence). The CDR3 consists of 17 residues. The junction had 10 bases not matched to a gene; V was cut back by 0 bases and J by 7 bases. The CDR3 sequence is CASSLGAGTGTSEKLFF. For the CDR3, the DNA is TGTGCCAGCAGCTTGGGGGCCGGGACAGGGACCAGTGAAAAACTGTTTTTT. The full variable domain, its missing parts supplied by reference TRBV5-5 and TRBJ1-4, is DAGVTQSPTHLIKTRGQQVTLRCSPISGHKSVSWYQQVLGQGPQFIFQYYEKEERGRGNFPDRFSARQFPNYSSELNVNALLLGDSALYLCASSLGAGTGTSEKLFFGSGTQLSVL.

With regard to this clone: Additional DNA sequences in this sample encode the identical CDR3. CDR3 in amino acids: CASSLLGASMNTEAFF. CDR3 in DNA: TGTGCCAGCAGTTTACTAGGGGCCAGTATGAACACTGAAGCTTTCTTT. The gene calls are TRBV27 and TRBJ1-1; D is perhaps TRBD1 (5 bases). This CDR3 region has 16 residues. CDR1 is MNHEY and CDR2 is SMNVEV in the germline V gene (reference sequence). The V end lost 2 bases, the J end lost 0 bases, and 13 bases lay between the germline ends.

The V call is TRBV5-4, the J call TRBJ2-7; 9 nucleotides match TRBD2. Germline-derived CDR1 and CDR2 are SGHNT and YYREEE (reference sequence). Trimming cost V 0 bases and J 5 bases; bases outside gene matches: 6. There are 15 residues in the CDR3. CDR3 nucleotides: TGTGCCAGCAGCTTGGACCTAGCGGGATTTGACGAGCAGTACTTC. Its protein is CASSLDLAGFDEQYF.

The chain combines TRBV19 with TRBJ2-5; 9 bases are shared with TRBD1. CDR3 size: 14 residues. The V gene's germline CDR1 is LNHDA and CDR2 SQIVND (reference sequence). With 3 bases clipped from V and 5 bases from J, the junction kept 4 bases outside the gene matches. CDR3 sequence (DNA): TGTGCCAGTAGTATTGGAGGACAGGGGGAGACCCAGTACTTC. It specifies CASSIGGQGETQYF. The entire variable domain, with the rest obtained from reference TRBV19 and TRBJ2-5, is as follows: DGGITQSPKYLFRKEGQNVTLSCEQNLNHDAMYWYRQDPGQGLRLIYYSQIVNDFQKGDIAEGYSVSREKKESFPLTVTSAQKNPTAFYLCASSIGGQGETQYFGPGTRLLVL.